The clone carrying this T cell receptor beta chain was detected only a few times. The data belong to a study of T cells after yellow fever vaccination. It was through 5'RACE template switching that TCR cDNA was made, with a universal primer site and UMIs added. TCRdb itself ran the 5' RACE reads through MiXCR, one entry per CDR3 protein. The sample lists approximately 510,000 distinct CDR3 sequences, about a fifth occurring once. V gave up 2 bases and J gave up 1 base; unmatched junction bases: 2. The CDR3 has 15 residues. The genes are TRBV12-3 or TRBV12-4 and TRBJ2-3, with 8 positions matching TRBD2. Sample: PBMCs, taken 20 to 25 days after the first yellow fever vaccination. The source is a man in his late teens or twenties who received the YFV17D yellow fever vaccine. CDR3 coding DNA: TGTGCCAGCAGTTTATTGGGACTAGGCACAGATACGCAGTATTTT. It translates to CASSLLGLGTDTQYF.